The 14 T cell receptor beta chains listed next were all sequenced from one sample in a study of response to subunit inactivated influenza vaccine. TCRdb recomputed calls from the RT-PCR reads with MiXCR, one row per CDR3 protein. The profile shows hundreds of thousands of distinct CDR3 sequences, about 15% of them singletons. This material consisted of PBMCs from blood, taken 14 to 15 days before vaccination. These receptors were collected from a man aged 50 or older who received an inactivated influenza vaccine.

This clonotype was observed a handful of times. The chain carries TRBV20-1 and TRBJ2-1, with D uncertain. This CDR3 spans 12 amino acids. The ends were cut back, 7 bases at V and 1 base at J, with 8 bases in the middle. Germline V gene sequence: CDR1 DFQATT, CDR2 SNEGSKA (reference sequence). CDR3 DNA: TGCAGTGTACAGAAGTCCTACAATGAGCAGTTCTTC. Translation: CSVQKSYNEQFF.

This clonotype came up a few times. The rearrangement joins TRBV12-3 or TRBV12-4 to TRBJ2-3; no firm D call. The CDR3 contains 13 residues. The V end lost 3 bases, the J end lost 1 base, and 5 bases lay between the germline ends. The CDR3: CASSFPRTDTQYF. The CDR3 DNA reads TGTGCCAGCAGTTTTCCCCGCACAGATACGCAGTATTTT.

This sequence joins TRBV30 and TRBJ2-1, with D perhaps TRBD1 (5 bases). Per germline, CDR1 GTSNPN and CDR2 SVGIG (reference sequence). V lost 3 bases and J lost 4, with 13 bases in between. The length of the CDR3 is 14 residues. This CDR3 reads CAWRGQGNYNEQFF. The CDR3 DNA reads as TGTGCCTGGAGGGGCCAGGGCAATTACAATGAGCAGTTCTTC.

The gene calls are TRBV3-1 and TRBJ1-6, with 9 bases matching TRBD1. The CDR3 has 14 amino acids. The germline V gene has CDR1 LGHDT and CDR2 YNNKEL (reference sequence). Trimming at V came to 6 bases and at J to 9 bases, leaving 6 bases not matched to a gene. CDR3 sequence reads: CASSRTGVGSPLHF. The CDR3, as DNA: TGTGCCAGCAGTCGGACAGGGGTGGGTTCACCCCTCCACTTT.

This chain links TRBV5-1 with TRBJ2-3, with 10 positions matching TRBD1. CDR1 SGHRS and CDR2 YFSETQ come from the germline V gene. V shed 7 bases and J 2 bases; nucleotides not matched to a gene: 4. The length of the CDR3 is 14 residues. The CDR3 region is CASFGQGVTDTQYF. The CDR3, as DNA: TGCGCCAGCTTTGGACAGGGGGTCACAGATACGCAGTATTTT.

This clonotype was observed at least ten times. The chain is built from TRBV25-1 and TRBJ2-2; no definite D call. The V end lost 5 bases, the J end lost 1 base, and 5 bases lay between the germline ends. In germline, CDR1 is MGHDK, CDR2 SYGVNS. CDR3 length: 13 residues. CDR3 DNA sequence: TGTGCCAGCAGTCGTCAGAACACCGGGGAGCTGTTTTTT. This gives the protein CASSRQNTGELFF.

This clonotype was observed a few times. This chain uses TRBV3-1 with TRBJ1-6; possibly TRBD1 for D (5 bases). The ends were cut back, 6 bases at V and 10 bases at J, with 16 bases in the middle. The CDR3 loop spans 14 amino acids. Per germline, CDR1 LGHDT and CDR2 YNNKEL (reference sequence). The CDR3 DNA is TGTGCCAGCAGTAGGGGTATCCTAGGCTCACCCCTCCACTTT. It specifies CASSRGILGSPLHF.

In the case of this clonotype: A much more abundant neighbour one base away suggests this may be a read error. The chain employs TRBV7-8 and TRBJ2-7; D unclear. The germline CDR1 and CDR2 sequences are SGHVS and FQNEAQ. V was clipped by 1 base and J by 6 bases, with 13 bases between them. This CDR3 is built from 14 residues. CDR3 coding DNA: TGTGCCAGCAGCTTAGGGGCCCTTTTCAGCGAGCAGTACTTC. Its protein product is CASSLGALFSEQYF.

The chain's CDR3 is CASSPTDRHTEAFF. The CDR3 bases are TGTGCCAGCAGCCCGACGGACAGACACACTGAAGCTTTCTTT. This chain connects TRBV5-5 to TRBJ1-1; possibly TRBD1 for D (6 bases). Trimming removed 4 bases at V and 3 bases at J, with 13 bases between. This CDR3 has 14 residues. Germline V gene sequence: CDR1 SGHKS, CDR2 YYEKEE (reference sequence).

The chain employs TRBV9 and TRBJ1-3; a possible D gene is TRBD1 (6 bases). The CDR3 is made up of 18 amino acids. Trimming took 3 bases from V and 0 from J, leaving 19 bases between them. In germline, CDR1 is SGDLS, CDR2 YYNGEE. The CDR3 reads CASSETPGQSASGNTIYF. CDR3 in DNA: TGTGCCAGCAGCGAAACACCTGGACAGTCGGCCTCTGGAAACACCATATATTTT.

This clonotype was seen a few times. The J gene is TRBJ2-7, the V gene TRBV11-2, with a weak D call TRBD2 (5 bases). Trimming removed 1 base from V and 5 bases from J, with 9 bases in between. The CDR3 has 13 residues. CDR1 is SGHAT and CDR2 is FQNNGV in the germline V gene. CDR3 protein: CASSLVGRHEQYF. CDR3 nucleotides: TGTGCCAGCAGCTTAGTTGGGAGACACGAGCAGTACTTC.

In this sample, this clonotype turned up a few times. The junction shows a germline mismatch at one end, possibly a read error. The V call is TRBV28, the J call TRBJ2-2, with D possibly being TRBD1 (6 bases). Germline V lookup: CDR1 MDHEN, CDR2 SYDVKM. The CDR3 sequence is 17 residues long. CDR3 DNA sequence: TGTGCCAGCAGCCTCCGGGACATAAGGACGAATACCGGGGAGCTGTTTTTT. It is translated as CASSLRDIRTNTGELFF.

This clonotype was seen a few times. The chain recombines TRBV4-1 with TRBJ1-3; unclear D gene. V was pared by 4 bases and J by 2 bases, with 9 bases between. The CDR3 has 14 amino acids. Germline values: CDR1 MGHRA, CDR2 YSYEKL. The DNA for the CDR3 is TGCGCCAGCAGCCCCGAAGCAACTGGAAACACCATATATTTT. It yields the protein CASSPEATGNTIYF.

This clonotype appeared a few times. The chain uses TRBV12-3 or TRBV12-4 and TRBJ2-5; D possibly corresponds to TRBD1 (6 bases). The CDR3 is 11 amino acids. Trimming removed 7 bases at V and 7 bases at J, with 10 bases between. The CDR3 loop is CASTQGGTQYF. The CDR3 DNA sequence: TGTGCCAGCACCCAAGGGGGGACCCAGTACTTC.